Here is one TCR beta chain with its context. Its antigen is still unknown. The CDR3 has 19 residues. The germline gives CDR1 SGHRS, CDR2 YFSETQ. V was pared by 3 bases and J by 3 bases, with 16 bases of the junction left unmatched. This record comes from a study of cytomegalovirus exposure and HLA in healthy donors. Study conclusions and caveats: A subsequent analysis found that TCR clusters from the first cohort also tended to co-occur in the approximately 130 validation repertoires, with approximately 95% of cluster scores above 0. Across donors, most TCRs were seen rarely, yet some public ones were widespread.

Generated by immunoSEQ multiplex PCR, the TCRdb table keeps only in-frame clones and is missing some. The table shows 55,000 to 80,000 clones, with 85% to 95% occurring only once. The clonotype originates from a man aged 18 to 30 in good health and CMV-seronegative. V is TRBV5-1 and J is TRBJ2-7; 12 nucleotides line up with TRBD2. The material sequenced was PBMCs. The CDR3 coding sequence is TGCGCCAGCAGCTACAGCCCCCCCTGGACTAGCGGGGTGATCTACGAGCAGTACTTC. This encodes CASSYSPPWTSGVIYEQYF.